Here is one T cell receptor (beta chain) with its context. The antigen is not known. These data originate in a study of post-analysis software for immune sequencing data. TCR beta cDNA libraries had unique molecular identifiers. TCRdb re-called the PCR reads through MiXCR, storing one row per CDR3 protein. Among some 690,000 distinct CDR3 sequences, more than 50% were seen once, and the ten largest hold roughly 12%. Study-wide results and caveats: Relative to controls, patients with multiple sclerosis showed significantly lower normalized Chao1 diversity. Strong co-clustering by F measure was evident for samples that had been prepared in the same batch.

The TCR originated in a girl aged 2 to 9 with multiple sclerosis. Sequences were obtained from blood.

CDR3: CASSFLSGLGGYTF. The CDR3, as DNA: TGTGCCAGCAGTTTCTTGTCGGGGCTCGGCGGCTACACCTTC. The chain couples TRBV12-3 or TRBV12-4 to TRBJ1-2, with D possibly matching TRBD1 (5 bases). V gave up 3 bases and J gave up 8 bases, with 16 bases separating them. The CDR3 extends over 14 amino acids.